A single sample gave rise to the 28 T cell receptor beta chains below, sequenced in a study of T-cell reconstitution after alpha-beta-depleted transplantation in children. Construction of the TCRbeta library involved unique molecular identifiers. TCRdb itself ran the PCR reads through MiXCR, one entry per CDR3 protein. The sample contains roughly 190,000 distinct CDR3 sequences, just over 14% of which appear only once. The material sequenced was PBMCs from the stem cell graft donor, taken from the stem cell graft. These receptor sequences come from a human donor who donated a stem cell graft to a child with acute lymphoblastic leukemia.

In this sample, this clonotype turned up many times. The DNA for the CDR3 is TGCGCCAGCAGCTTTGCGGGTATACAAGAGACCCAGTACTTC. Its translation is CASSFAGIQETQYF. The rearrangement links TRBV5-1 to TRBJ2-5; perhaps TRBD2 as D (5 bases). V was pared by 2 bases and J by 2 bases, with 10 bases between. Per the germline V gene, CDR1 is SGHRS and CDR2 is YFSETQ. The CDR3 is 14 amino acids.

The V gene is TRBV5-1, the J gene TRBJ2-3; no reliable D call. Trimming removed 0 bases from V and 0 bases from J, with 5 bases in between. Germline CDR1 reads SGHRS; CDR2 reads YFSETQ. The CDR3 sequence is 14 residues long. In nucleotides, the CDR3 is TGCGCCAGCAGCTTGGGGATGAGCACAGATACGCAGTATTTT. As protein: CASSLGMSTDTQYF.

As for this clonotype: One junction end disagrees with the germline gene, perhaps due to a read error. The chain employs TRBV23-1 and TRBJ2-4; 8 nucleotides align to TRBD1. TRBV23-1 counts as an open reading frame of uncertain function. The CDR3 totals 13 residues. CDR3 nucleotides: TGCGCCAGCCGTGGACAGGGCAAAAACAGTCAGTACTTC. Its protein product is CASRGQGKNSQYF.

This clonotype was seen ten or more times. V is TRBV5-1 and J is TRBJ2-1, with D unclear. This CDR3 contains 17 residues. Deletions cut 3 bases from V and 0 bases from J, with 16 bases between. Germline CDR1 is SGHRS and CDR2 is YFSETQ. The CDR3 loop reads CASSSRTYSSSYNEQFF. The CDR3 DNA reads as TGCGCCAGCAGCTCGAGGACCTACTCGAGCTCCTACAATGAGCAGTTCTTC.

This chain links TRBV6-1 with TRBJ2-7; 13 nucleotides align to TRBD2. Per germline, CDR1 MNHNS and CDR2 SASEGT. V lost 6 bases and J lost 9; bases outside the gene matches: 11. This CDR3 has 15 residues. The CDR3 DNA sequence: TGTGCCAGCAGCACGAGGACTAGCGGGAGTCGGGTGCAGTACTTC. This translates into CASSTRTSGSRVQYF.

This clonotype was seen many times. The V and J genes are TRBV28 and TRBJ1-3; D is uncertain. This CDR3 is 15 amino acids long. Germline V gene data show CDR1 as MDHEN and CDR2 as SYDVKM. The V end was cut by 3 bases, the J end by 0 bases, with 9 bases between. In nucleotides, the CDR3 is TGTGCCAGCAGTTTGCCCATAGACTCTGGAAACACCATATATTTT. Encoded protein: CASSLPIDSGNTIYF.

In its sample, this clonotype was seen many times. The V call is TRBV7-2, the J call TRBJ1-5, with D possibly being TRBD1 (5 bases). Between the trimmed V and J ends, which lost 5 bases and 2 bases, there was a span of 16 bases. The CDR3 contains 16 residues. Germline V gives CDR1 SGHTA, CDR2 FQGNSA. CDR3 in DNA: TGTGCCAGCAGCCCACCGGGGGTCTTGGGCAATCAGCCCCAGCATTTT. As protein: CASSPPGVLGNQPQHF.

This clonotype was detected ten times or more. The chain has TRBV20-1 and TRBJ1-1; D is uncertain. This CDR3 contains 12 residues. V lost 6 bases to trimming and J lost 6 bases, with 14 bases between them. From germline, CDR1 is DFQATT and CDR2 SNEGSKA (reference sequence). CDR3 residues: CSARHVVAEAFF. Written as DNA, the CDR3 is TGCAGTGCCCGACATGTAGTGGCTGAAGCTTTCTTT.

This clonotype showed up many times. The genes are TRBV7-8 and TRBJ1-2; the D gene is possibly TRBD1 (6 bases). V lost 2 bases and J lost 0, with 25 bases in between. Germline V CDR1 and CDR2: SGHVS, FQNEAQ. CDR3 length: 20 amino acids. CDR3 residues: CASSLSGTPNQIKANYGYTF. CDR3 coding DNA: TGTGCCAGCAGCTTAAGCGGGACACCAAACCAAATCAAGGCTAACTATGGCTACACCTTC.

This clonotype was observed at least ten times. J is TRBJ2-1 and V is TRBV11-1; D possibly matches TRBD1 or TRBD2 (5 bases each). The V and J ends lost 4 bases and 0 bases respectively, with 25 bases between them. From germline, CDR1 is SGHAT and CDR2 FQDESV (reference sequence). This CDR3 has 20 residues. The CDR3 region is CASSSRTVPGTYHSYNEQFF. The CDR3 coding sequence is TGTGCCAGCAGCTCAAGGACCGTTCCGGGGACGTACCACTCCTACAATGAGCAGTTCTTC. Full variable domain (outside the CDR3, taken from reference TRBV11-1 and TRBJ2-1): EAEVAQSPRYKITEKSQAVAFWCDPISGHATLYWYRQILGQGPELLVQFQDESVVDDSQLPKDRFSAERLKGVDSTLKIQPAELGDSAMYLCASSSRTVPGTYHSYNEQFFGPGTRLTVL.

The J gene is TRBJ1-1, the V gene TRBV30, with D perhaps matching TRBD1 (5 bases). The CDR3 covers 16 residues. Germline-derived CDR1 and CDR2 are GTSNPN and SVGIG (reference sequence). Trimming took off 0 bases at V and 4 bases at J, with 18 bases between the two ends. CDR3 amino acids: CAWSVPPRQGFTEAFF. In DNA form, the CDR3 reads TGTGCCTGGAGTGTACCACCGCGCCAGGGCTTCACTGAAGCTTTCTTT.

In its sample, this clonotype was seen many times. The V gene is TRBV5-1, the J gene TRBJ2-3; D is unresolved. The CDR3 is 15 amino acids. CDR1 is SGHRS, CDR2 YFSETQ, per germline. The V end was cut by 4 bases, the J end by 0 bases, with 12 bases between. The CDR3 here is CASSPSRPSTDTQYF. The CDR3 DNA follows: TGCGCCAGCAGCCCCTCGCGGCCTAGCACAGATACGCAGTATTTT.

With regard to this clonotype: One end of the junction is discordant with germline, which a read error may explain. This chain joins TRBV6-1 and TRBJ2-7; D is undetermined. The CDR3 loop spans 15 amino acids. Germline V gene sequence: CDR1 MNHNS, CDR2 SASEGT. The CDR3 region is CASTSVADPSDEQHF. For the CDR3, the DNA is TGTGCCAGCACATCCGTGGCCGACCCCTCAGACGAGCAGCACTTC.

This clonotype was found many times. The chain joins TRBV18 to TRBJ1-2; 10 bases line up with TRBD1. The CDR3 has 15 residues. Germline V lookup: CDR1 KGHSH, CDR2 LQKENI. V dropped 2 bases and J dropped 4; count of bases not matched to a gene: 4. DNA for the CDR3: TGTGCCAGCTCACCAGGGGACAGGGGAGGCTATGGCTACACCTTC. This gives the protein CASSPGDRGGYGYTF. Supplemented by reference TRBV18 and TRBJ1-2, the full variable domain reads NAGVMQNPRHLVRRRGQEARLRCSPMKGHSHVYWYRQLPEEGLKFMVYLQKENIIDESGMPKERFSAEFPKEGPSILRIQQVVRGDSAAYFCASSPGDRGGYGYTFGSGTRLTVV.

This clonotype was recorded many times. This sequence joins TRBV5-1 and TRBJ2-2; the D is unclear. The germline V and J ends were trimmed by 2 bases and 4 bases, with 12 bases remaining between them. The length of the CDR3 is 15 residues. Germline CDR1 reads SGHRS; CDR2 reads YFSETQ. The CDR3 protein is CASSLASRTTGELFF. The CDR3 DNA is TGCGCCAGCAGCTTAGCCAGCCGGACCACCGGGGAGCTGTTTTTT.

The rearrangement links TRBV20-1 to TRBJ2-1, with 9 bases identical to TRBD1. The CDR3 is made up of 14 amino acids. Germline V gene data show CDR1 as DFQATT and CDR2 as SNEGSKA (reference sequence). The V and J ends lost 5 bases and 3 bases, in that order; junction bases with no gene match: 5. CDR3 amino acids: CSAAGQGHYNEQFF. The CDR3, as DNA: TGCAGTGCTGCGGGACAGGGACACTACAATGAGCAGTTCTTC.

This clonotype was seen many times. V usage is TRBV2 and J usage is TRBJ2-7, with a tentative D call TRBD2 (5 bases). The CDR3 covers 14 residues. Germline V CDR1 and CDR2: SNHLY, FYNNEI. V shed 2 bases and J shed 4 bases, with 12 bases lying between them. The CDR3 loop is CASSEIKRRYEQYF. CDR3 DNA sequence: TGTGCCAGCAGTGAAATCAAGCGGAGATACGAGCAGTACTTC.

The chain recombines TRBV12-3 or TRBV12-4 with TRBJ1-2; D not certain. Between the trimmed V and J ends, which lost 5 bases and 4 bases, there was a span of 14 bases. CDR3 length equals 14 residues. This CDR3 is CASSLSIWGYGYTF. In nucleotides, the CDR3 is TGTGCCAGCAGTCTTTCCATTTGGGGCTATGGCTACACCTTC.

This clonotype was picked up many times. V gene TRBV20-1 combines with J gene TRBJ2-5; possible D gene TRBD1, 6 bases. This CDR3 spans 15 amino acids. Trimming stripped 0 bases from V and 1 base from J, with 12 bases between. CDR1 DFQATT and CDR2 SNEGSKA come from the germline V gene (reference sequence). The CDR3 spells CSARDHRVLQETQYF. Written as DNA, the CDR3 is TGCAGTGCTAGAGATCACAGGGTGCTCCAAGAGACCCAGTACTTC.

In DNA, the CDR3 is TGTGCCATGGGCCCCGGGTCCCACAGGGTGCGTCGGACTGAAGCTTTCTTT. It specifies CAMGPGSHRVRRTEAFF. The chain carries TRBV5-2 and TRBJ1-1; TRBD1, as called in the table, went unchecked against the DNA. TRBV5-2 is a pseudogene segment. The CDR3 runs to 17 residues.

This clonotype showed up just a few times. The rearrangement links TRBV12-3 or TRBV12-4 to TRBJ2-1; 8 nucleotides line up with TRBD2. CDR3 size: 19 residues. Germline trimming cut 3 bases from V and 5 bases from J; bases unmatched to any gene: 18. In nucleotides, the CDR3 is TGTGCCAGCAGTTTGTTCGGTGGAGCGGGAGAGGTGCGGGACAATGAGCAGTTCTTC. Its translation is CASSLFGGAGEVRDNEQFF.

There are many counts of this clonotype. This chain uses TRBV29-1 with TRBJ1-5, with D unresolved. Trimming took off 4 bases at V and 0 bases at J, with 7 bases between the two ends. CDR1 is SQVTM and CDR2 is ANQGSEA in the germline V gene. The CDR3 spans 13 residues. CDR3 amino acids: CSVAPDSNQPQHF. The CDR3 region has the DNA TGCAGCGTTGCCCCAGATAGCAATCAGCCCCAGCATTTT.

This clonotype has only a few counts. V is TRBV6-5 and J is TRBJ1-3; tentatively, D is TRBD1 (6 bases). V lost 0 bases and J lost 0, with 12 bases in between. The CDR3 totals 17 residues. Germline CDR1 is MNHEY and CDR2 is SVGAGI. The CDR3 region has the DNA TGTGCCAGCAGTTACTCGGCGGGCAGGGGCTCTGGAAACACCATATATTTT. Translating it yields CASSYSAGRGSGNTIYF.

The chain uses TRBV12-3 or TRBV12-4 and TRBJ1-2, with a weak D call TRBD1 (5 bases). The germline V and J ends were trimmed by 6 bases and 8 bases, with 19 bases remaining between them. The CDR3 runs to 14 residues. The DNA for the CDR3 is TGTGCCAGCAGCCCCGACAGAAGGGGAGCGGGCTACACCTTC. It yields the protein CASSPDRRGAGYTF.

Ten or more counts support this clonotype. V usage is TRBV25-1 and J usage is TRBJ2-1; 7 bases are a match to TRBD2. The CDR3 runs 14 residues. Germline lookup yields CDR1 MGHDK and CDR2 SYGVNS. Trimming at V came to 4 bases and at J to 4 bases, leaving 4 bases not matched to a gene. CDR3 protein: CASSGLAEYNEQFF. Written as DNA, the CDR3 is TGTGCCAGCAGTGGGCTAGCGGAATACAATGAGCAGTTCTTC.

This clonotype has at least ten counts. CDR3 nucleotide sequence: TGCAGTGCTAGAGATCAGTGGGGTCTGAACACTGAAGCTTTCTTT. This encodes CSARDQWGLNTEAFF. The chain combines TRBV20-1 with TRBJ1-1; D is undetermined. Trimming cost V 0 bases and J 0 bases, with 11 bases left between them. The CDR3 has 15 residues. Germline V gives CDR1 DFQATT, CDR2 SNEGSKA (reference sequence).

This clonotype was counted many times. The CDR3 DNA reads TGCGCCAGCAGCTTGTTAGGCTCTCACATCTACAATGAGCAGTTCTTC. Translating gives CASSLLGSHIYNEQFF. The chain combines TRBV5-1 with TRBJ2-1; no firm D call. There are 16 residues in the CDR3. Germline assignment: CDR1 SGHRS and CDR2 YFSETQ. Deletions cut 1 base from V and 3 bases from J, with 14 bases between. The full variable domain, its missing parts supplied by reference TRBV5-1 and TRBJ2-1, is KAGVTQTPRYLIKTRGQQVTLSCSPISGHRSVSWYQQTPGQGLQFLFEYFSETQRNKGNFPGRFSGRQFSNSRSEMNVSTLELGDSALYLCASSLLGSHIYNEQFFGPGTRLTVL.

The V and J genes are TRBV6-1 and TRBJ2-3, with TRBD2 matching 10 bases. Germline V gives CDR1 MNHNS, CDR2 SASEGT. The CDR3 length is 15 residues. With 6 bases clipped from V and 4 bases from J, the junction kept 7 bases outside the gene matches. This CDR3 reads CASRATSGTPDTQYF. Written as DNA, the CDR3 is TGTGCCAGCAGAGCAACTAGCGGGACCCCAGATACGCAGTATTTT.